A selection of T cell receptor beta chains follows, all from one sample in a study of blood T cell repertoires in COVID-19. Produced via immunoSEQ multiplex PCR; TCRdb's table is partial and in-frame only. Among about 190,000 clones listed, approximately 80% were seen once. Sequencing was carried out using peripheral blood. These receptor sequences come from a woman between 45 and 60 years old with acute or convalescent COVID-19. The CDR3 runs from the conserved cysteine through the conserved F or W. D genes are given only for firm matches. The size field is filled for only some rows; it gives once, few, many or a size class.

clone_size j_call d_call v_call cdr3_aa cdr3_nt
. TRBJ1-2 . TRBV4-3 CASSQDRPQVYGYTF TGCGCCAGCAGCCAAGATCGGCCCCAGGTCTATGGCTACACCTTC
. TRBJ1-2 . TRBV12-5 CASTPGNYGYTF TGTGCTAGTACCCCAGGTAACTATGGCTACACCTTC
. TRBJ2-7 TRBD1 TRBV5-5 CASSKAMDRADYEQYF TGTGCCAGCAGCAAAGCGATGGACAGGGCGGACTACGAGCAGTACTTC
. TRBJ2-7 . TRBV5-5 CASSFLGSSYEQYF TGTGCCAGCAGCTTCCTCGGGAGCTCCTACGAGCAGTACTTC
. TRBJ2-7 TRBD2 TRBV28 CASTVSGVPSYEQYF TGTGCCAGCACCGTTAGCGGGGTCCCTTCCTACGAGCAGTACTTC
. TRBJ2-1 . TRBV21-1 CASSKSPKRGCSYNEQFF TGTGCCAGCAGCAAATCCCCGAAGCGGGGGTGTTCCTACAATGAGCAGTTCTTC
once TRBJ1-5 . TRBV6-6 CASSPVSGPQHF TGTGCCAGCAGTCCCGTGTCGGGGCCCCAGCATTTT
. TRBJ2-7 . TRBV9 CASSVAGGAPYEQYF TGTGCCAGCAGCGTAGCTGGTGGAGCCCCCTACGAGCAGTACTTC
. TRBJ2-5 TRBD2 TRBV7-2 CASTLSGGAETQYF TGTGCCAGCACCCTTAGCGGGGGGGCGGAGACCCAGTACTTC
. TRBJ2-7 TRBD2 TRBV7-2 CASGRSGNGEQYF TGTGCTAGCGGGAGGAGCGGGAACGGCGAGCAGTACTTC
. TRBJ1-2 . TRBV30 CAWSVVYGYTF TGTGCCTGGAGTGTCGTCTATGGCTACACCTTC
. TRBJ2-7 TRBD2 TRBV28 CASTLGRGYEQYF TGTGCCAGCACTCTGGGGAGGGGCTACGAGCAGTACTTC
. TRBJ1-1 . TRBV6-6 CASSPPSTGGRSEAFF TGTGCCAGCAGCCCCCCTAGTACGGGGGGCAGGTCTGAAGCTTTCTTT
few TRBJ1-4 . TRBV15 CATSRGREGDNEKLFF TGTGCCACCAGCAGAGGCCGAGAAGGGGATAATGAAAAACTGTTTTTT
. TRBJ1-6 . TRBV7-2 CASSLDRDYNSPLHF TGTGCCAGCAGCTTAGACAGAGACTATAATTCACCCCTCCACTTT
. TRBJ2-1 TRBD2 TRBV19 CASSNSGGAREQFF TGTGCCAGTAGTAATAGCGGGGGGGCCCGTGAGCAGTTCTTC
once TRBJ2-1 . TRBV19 CASSTGGVAGAYEQFF TGTGCCAGTAGTACAGGGGGCGTAGCGGGAGCATATGAGCAGTTCTTC
. TRBJ2-1 TRBD2 TRBV6-5 CASSYKGRGVYNEQFF TGTGCCAGCAGTTACAAAGGGCGGGGGGTCTACAATGAGCAGTTCTTC
once TRBJ1-1 . TRBV6-2/TRBV6-3 CASSPPVPEAFF TGTGCCAGCAGTCCCCCCGTCCCTGAAGCTTTCTTT
. TRBJ2-7 TRBD2 TRBV18 CASSRIAGGYEQYF TGTGCCAGCTCACGGATAGCGGGAGGCTACGAGCAGTACTTC
. TRBJ1-6 TRBD1 TRBV18 CASSLTGQTNSPLHF TGTGCCAGCTCACTAACGGGACAGACTAATTCACCCCTCCACTTT
. TRBJ1-5 . TRBV27 CASRVTGQTNQPQHF TGTGCCAGCAGAGTGACCGGACAGACAAATCAGCCCCAGCATTTT
. TRBJ1-2 . TRBV30 CAWSVANYGYTF TGTGCCTGGAGTGTAGCAAACTATGGCTACACCTTC
few TRBJ2-7 TRBD2 TRBV6-5 CASTLRPGGSYEQYF TGTGCCAGCACCCTCCGACCGGGGGGGTCCTACGAGCAGTACTTC
. TRBJ1-4 . TRBV18 CASSHTGNGANEKLFF TGTGCCAGCTCCCACACAGGGAACGGGGCTAATGAAAAACTGTTTTTT
. TRBJ2-7 TRBD2 TRBV27 CASCLTRRGGLYEQYF TGTGCCAGCTGTTTAACGCGGCGGGGGGGCCTCTACGAGCAGTACTTC
. TRBJ1-2 TRBD1 TRBV28 CASSFRVVRTGTKGYTF TGTGCCAGCAGTTTCCGAGTCGTCCGGACAGGGACGAAGGGCTACACCTTC
. TRBJ1-6 . TRBV4-3 CASSQDPILNSPLHF TGCGCCAGCAGCCAAGATCCCATACTAAATTCACCCCTCCACTTT
once TRBJ2-7 . TRBV6-5 CASSYSKGQTYEQYF TGTGCCAGCAGTTACTCGAAGGGACAAACCTACGAGCAGTACTTC
once TRBJ1-2 TRBD1 TRBV7-8 CAGAYRGGDGYTF TGTGCCGGCGCATACCGAGGGGGCGATGGCTACACCTTC
. TRBJ2-2 . TRBV11-3 CASSFGGNTGELFF TGTGCCAGCAGCTTTGGGGGCAACACCGGGGAGCTGTTTTTT